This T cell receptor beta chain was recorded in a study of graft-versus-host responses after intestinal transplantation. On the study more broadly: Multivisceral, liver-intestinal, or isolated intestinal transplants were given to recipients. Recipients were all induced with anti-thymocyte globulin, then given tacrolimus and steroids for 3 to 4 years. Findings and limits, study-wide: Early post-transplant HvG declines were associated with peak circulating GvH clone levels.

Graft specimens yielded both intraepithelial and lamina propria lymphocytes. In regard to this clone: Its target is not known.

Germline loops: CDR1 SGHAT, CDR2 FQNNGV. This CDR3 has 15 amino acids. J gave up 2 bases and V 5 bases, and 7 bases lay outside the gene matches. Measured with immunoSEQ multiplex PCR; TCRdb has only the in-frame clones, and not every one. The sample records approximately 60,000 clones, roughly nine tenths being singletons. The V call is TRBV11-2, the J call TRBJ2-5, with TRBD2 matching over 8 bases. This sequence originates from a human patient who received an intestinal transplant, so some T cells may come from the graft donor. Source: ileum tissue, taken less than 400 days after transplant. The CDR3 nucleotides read TGTGCCAGCAGCCGTGGGGGGACTAGACAAGAGACCCAGTACTTC. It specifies CASSRGGTRQETQYF.